Listed here are 26 T cell receptor beta chains from one sample, sequenced in a study of long-term antiretroviral therapy in people with HIV. Investigators performed immunoSEQ version v3.0 at survey level. The protocol was immunoSEQ multiplex PCR, while the TCRdb copy is restricted to in-frame clones and leaves out a portion. The data contain about 10,000 clones, approximately 78% of them seen just once; the ten biggest clones take up roughly a sixth. This specimen consisted of unsorted PBMCs, obtained 0.7 years after starting antiretroviral therapy. The receptors stem from a man aged 35-49 years with HIV.

This chain connects TRBV7-2 to TRBJ2-2; the D is unclear. The V gene lost 5 bases and the J gene lost 6 bases, with 10 bases spanning the gap. This CDR3 is built from 13 residues. Germline CDR1 SGHTA, CDR2 FQGNSA. CDR3: CASSPGGSGELFF. Written as DNA, the CDR3 is TGTGCCAGCAGCCCGGGCGGTTCCGGGGAGCTGTTTTTT.

The chain links TRBV21-1 to TRBJ2-7; the D call TRBD2 from the table was never checked on the DNA. TRBV21-1 is tagged as a pseudogene. This CDR3 comprises 15 residues. The CDR3 nucleotides read TGTGCCAGCAGACGTAGCCCTCTAGACTTCTACGAGCAGTACTTC. This gives the protein CASRRSPLDFYEQYF.

The chain couples TRBV7-2 to TRBJ2-6; D may be TRBD1 (5 bases). From germline, CDR1 is SGHTA and CDR2 FQGNSA. The CDR3 totals 16 residues. Trimming pared 3 bases from V and 0 bases from J, leaving 9 bases between. CDR3 bases: TGTGCCAGCAGCTTGGCAGGGTCCTCTGGGGCCAACGTCCTGACTTTC. It codes for CASSLAGSSGANVLTF.

Only one count was recorded for this clone. The V and J genes are TRBV19 and TRBJ2-7, with 8 bases that match TRBD1. The CDR3 is 14 amino acids. V lost 9 bases to trimming and J lost 0 bases; unmatched junction nucleotides: 7. Per the germline V gene, CDR1 is LNHDA and CDR2 is SQIVND (reference sequence). DNA for the CDR3: TGTGCCAGCTCGCGGACAGGGAGCTCCTACGAGCAGTACTTC. It codes for CASSRTGSSYEQYF.

The V and J genes are TRBV11-2 and TRBJ2-7; a possible D gene is TRBD2 (6 bases). Trimming shortened V by 5 bases and J by 3 bases, and 11 bases separated the two germline ends. The CDR3 runs to 13 residues. CDR1 and CDR2 from the germline V gene are SGHAT and FQNNGV. The CDR3 DNA is TGTGCCAGCAGCAGCGGAGGGTTCTACGAGCAGTACTTC. Translation gives CASSSGGFYEQYF.

This chain connects TRBV4-3 to TRBJ2-7; TRBD1 matches 7 bases. V lost 0 bases and J lost 4; bases outside the gene matches: 12. CDR1 and CDR2 from the germline V gene are LGHNA and YSLEER. This CDR3 has 17 residues. CDR3: CASSQDRMGQTVYEQYF. CDR3 sequence (DNA): TGCGCCAGCAGCCAAGATAGAATGGGACAGACGGTTTACGAGCAGTACTTC.

This clone was detected only once. The chain joins TRBV5-6 to TRBJ2-5; no clear D gene. The CDR3 covers 15 residues. Germline V gives CDR1 SGHDT, CDR2 YYEEEE. Trimming took off 1 base at V and 5 bases at J, with 15 bases between the two ends. The DNA of the CDR3 is TGTGCCAGCAGCTTGACCCTCACCCCCCGGGAGACCCAGTACTTC. Amino acid sequence: CASSLTLTPRETQYF.

The rearrangement joins TRBV10-3 to TRBJ2-7, with 8 bases matching TRBD2. V trimming: 4 bases; J trimming: 3 bases; junction bases outside the gene matches: 8. The V gene's germline CDR1 is ENHRY and CDR2 SYGVKD. CDR3 length equals 15 residues. Here the CDR3 DNA reads TGTGCCATCAGTGTAGGGTTAGCGGGAAGCTACGAGCAGTACTTC. Protein sequence: CAISVGLAGSYEQYF.

The chain joins TRBV5-1 to TRBJ1-3; D not certain. The CDR3 covers 14 residues. Looked up from germline, CDR1 is SGHRS and CDR2 is YFSETQ. The germline V and J ends were trimmed by 0 bases and 4 bases, with 8 bases remaining between them. In DNA form, the CDR3 reads TGCGCCAGCAGCTTGGAGGGCCAAGGAAACACCATATATTTT. It codes for CASSLEGQGNTIYF.

V usage is TRBV25-1 and J usage is TRBJ2-3; perhaps D is TRBD1 or TRBD2 (6 bases each). V was cut by 1 base and J by 3 bases, with 17 bases left in between. The CDR3 has 17 residues. CDR1 MGHDK and CDR2 SYGVNS come from the germline V gene. The DNA of the CDR3 is TGTGCCAGCAGTGAATTGAAGGGGGGCAGGTGGACAGATACGCAGTATTTT. The encoded protein is CASSELKGGRWTDTQYF.

Relative to its sample, this clone is medium-sized. The rearrangement uses TRBV5-5 and TRBJ2-7; TRBD2 matches 12 bases. This CDR3 has 16 residues. J lost 0 bases, V lost 4 bases, and 5 bases had no gene match. Germline lookup yields CDR1 SGHKS and CDR2 YYEKEE (reference sequence). The CDR3 coding sequence is TGTGCCAGCAGCGACGGACTAGCGGGAAACTCCTACGAGCAGTACTTC. Protein: CASSDGLAGNSYEQYF. Full variable domain (remainder filled in from reference TRBV5-5 and TRBJ2-7): DAGVTQSPTHLIKTRGQQVTLRCSPISGHKSVSWYQQVLGQGPQFIFQYYEKEERGRGNFPDRFSARQFPNYSSELNVNALLLGDSALYLCASSDGLAGNSYEQYFGPGTRLTVT.

The gene calls are TRBV4-3 and TRBJ1-4; 8 positions agree with TRBD1. The CDR3 runs to 21 residues. Trimming removed 0 bases from V and 5 bases from J; junction bases left unmatched: 20. The germline V gene encodes CDR1 LGHNA and CDR2 YSLEER. CDR3 in DNA: TGCGCCAGCAGCCAAGAAAAACCGAGCGGGGGGACAGGACGGTCAAATGAAAAACTGTTTTTT. Translation: CASSQEKPSGGTGRSNEKLFF.

The chain uses TRBV5-6 and TRBJ2-5; tentatively, D is TRBD2 (6 bases). Trimming removed 4 bases from V and 2 bases from J, with 15 bases in between. There are 15 residues in the CDR3. The germline V gene has CDR1 SGHDT and CDR2 YYEEEE. CDR3 sequence: CASSPSLAFQETQYF. In DNA, the CDR3 is TGTGCCAGCAGCCCCTCACTAGCTTTTCAAGAGACCCAGTACTTC.

V gene TRBV30 combines with J gene TRBJ1-1; D unresolved. The CDR3 is 12 amino acids. Germline loops: CDR1 GTSNPN, CDR2 SVGIG (reference sequence). V was cut by 3 bases and J by 6 bases, with 11 bases left in between. CDR3 amino acids: CAWRLGTAEAFF. The CDR3 DNA reads TGTGCCTGGAGGCTAGGCACAGCTGAAGCTTTCTTT.

The rearrangement joins TRBV10-3 to TRBJ1-2, with D perhaps TRBD1 (6 bases). Germline V gives CDR1 ENHRY, CDR2 SYGVKD. CDR3 size: 14 residues. V shed 10 bases and J shed 2 bases, with 17 bases lying between them. The DNA for the CDR3 is TGTGCCACAACAAGGAGCGGACAGAACTATGGCTACACCTTC. Amino acid sequence: CATTRSGQNYGYTF.

This clone was seen a handful of times. This chain links TRBV4-3 with TRBJ2-6, with TRBD1 matching 9 bases. V was clipped by 2 bases and J by 4 bases; unmatched bases: 3. CDR1 is LGHNA, CDR2 YSLEER, per germline. CDR3 length: 16 amino acids. CDR3 amino acids: CASSQRTGDGANVLTF. In DNA form, the CDR3 reads TGCGCCAGCAGCCAACGGACAGGGGACGGGGCCAACGTCCTGACTTTC.

This clone was detected once. CDR3: CASSWGQDYEQYF. CDR3 DNA sequence: TGTGCCAGTAGTTGGGGACAGGACTACGAGCAGTACTTC. This sequence joins TRBV19 and TRBJ2-7, with 8 bases identical to TRBD1. This CDR3 spans 13 amino acids. Germline V lookup: CDR1 LNHDA, CDR2 SQIVND (reference sequence). After removal of 5 bases from V and 3 bases from J, the junction contained 3 bases not matched to a gene.

The V gene is TRBV18, the J gene TRBJ1-4; the match to TRBD1 covers 9 bases. The CDR3 runs to 15 residues. The junction had 8 bases not matched to a gene; V was cut back by 4 bases and J by 8 bases. CDR1 is KGHSH and CDR2 is LQKENI in the germline V gene. The CDR3, as DNA: TGTGCCAGCTCACAAAACCGGGACAGGGTGGAAAAACTGTTTTTT. This translates into CASSQNRDRVEKLFF.

This sequence joins TRBV27 and TRBJ1-4, with D possibly being TRBD1 (6 bases). This CDR3 has 11 residues. V shed 8 bases and J shed 10 bases, with 11 bases lying between them. Germline loops: CDR1 MNHEY, CDR2 SMNVEV (reference sequence). CDR3 DNA: TGTGCCAGCGAGGGGGGTCTAAAACTGTTTTTT. It translates to CASEGGLKLFF.

V usage is TRBV7-7 and J usage is TRBJ1-1, with a possible D match to TRBD1 (5 bases). Trimming cost V 5 bases and J 2 bases, with 9 bases left between them. Germline CDR1 SSHAT, CDR2 FNYEAQ (reference sequence). The CDR3 extends over 13 amino acids. The CDR3 sequence: CASSQDKNTEAFF. CDR3 sequence (DNA): TGTGCCAGCAGCCAGGACAAAAACACTGAAGCTTTCTTT.

This chain links TRBV7-2 with TRBJ2-7; D gene uncertain. The V end lost 4 bases, the J end lost 3 bases, and 10 bases lay between the germline ends. CDR1 and CDR2 (germline): SGHTA, FQGNSA. The CDR3 has 13 residues. The CDR3 sequence: CASSSMVRYEQYF. In DNA, the CDR3 is TGTGCCAGCAGCTCGATGGTTCGCTACGAGCAGTACTTC.

The V gene is TRBV7-9, the J gene TRBJ2-5; D not resolved. Trimming left V 2 bases short and J 0 bases short, with 13 bases between. CDR1 SEHNR and CDR2 FQNEAQ come from the germline V gene (reference sequence). The CDR3 has 16 amino acids. The DNA for the CDR3 is TGTGCCAGCAGCTTACGTGAGTCAGTGTACCAAGAGACCCAGTACTTC. Encoded protein: CASSLRESVYQETQYF.

This clone is a singleton in its sample. The chain couples TRBV7-9 to TRBJ2-3; D ambiguous. V lost 5 bases and J lost 0, with 12 bases in between. The length of the CDR3 is 15 residues. Germline CDR1 SEHNR, CDR2 FQNEAQ (reference sequence). This CDR3 reads CASSQIEQSTDTQYF. The CDR3 DNA sequence: TGTGCCAGCAGCCAGATTGAGCAAAGCACAGATACGCAGTATTTT.

The CDR3 region has the DNA TGTGCCAGCAGCTCGCAGGGTGGGGCCAACGTCCTGACTTTC. It yields the protein CASSSQGGANVLTF. The chain combines TRBV7-8 with TRBJ2-6, with D possibly being TRBD1 (5 bases). Trimming left V 4 bases short and J 3 bases short, with 7 bases between. CDR3 length equals 14 residues. Germline lookup yields CDR1 SGHVS and CDR2 FQNEAQ.

The chain employs TRBV7-9 and TRBJ2-7, with no clear D. The germline V gene has CDR1 SEHNR and CDR2 FQNEAQ (reference sequence). With 3 bases removed from V and 2 bases from J, the gap between germline ends came to 17 bases. The CDR3 is made up of 16 amino acids. The CDR3 loop is CASSFVVVTSAYEQYF. The CDR3 DNA sequence: TGTGCCAGCAGCTTTGTCGTGGTAACCAGCGCCTACGAGCAGTACTTC. Full variable domain (outside the CDR3, taken from reference TRBV7-9 and TRBJ2-7): DTGVSQNPRHKITKRGQNVTFRCDPISEHNRLYWYRQTLGQGPEFLTYFQNEAQLEKSRLLSDRFSAERPKGSFSTLEIQRTEQGDSAMYLCASSFVVVTSAYEQYFGPGTRLTVT.

This sequence joins TRBV11-2 and TRBJ2-7, with D unresolved. There are 13 residues in the CDR3. Germline V gene data show CDR1 as SGHAT and CDR2 as FQNNGV. V shed 1 base and J shed 2 bases, with 6 bases lying between them. CDR3 nucleotide sequence: TGTGCCAGCAGCTTAGGTCTAGCCTACGAGCAGTACTTC. This codes for CASSLGLAYEQYF.